Presented here are 23 T cell receptor beta chains from one specimen sequenced in a study of blood T cell repertoires in COVID-19. TCRdb's copy holds only in-frame clones and misses some; the assay was immunoSEQ multiplex PCR. This sample yields more than 350,000 clones, of which nearly 90% are seen a single time; approximately 1.5% belongs to the top ten. The material sequenced was PBMCs or T cells enriched from blood (not recorded which). The receptor set was obtained from a woman younger than 30 who had been exposed to COVID-19.

The chain has TRBV25-1 and TRBJ2-4, with a possible D match to TRBD2 (6 bases). V lost 3 bases and J lost 1, with 7 bases in between. The CDR3 extends over 14 amino acids. CDR1 and CDR2 (germline): MGHDK, SYGVNS. Written as DNA, the CDR3 is TGTGCCAGCAGTGATCGGGGGGCCAAAAACATTCAGTACTTC. Translated: CASSDRGAKNIQYF.

Only one count was recorded for this clone. The chain recombines TRBV10-3 with TRBJ1-1; D remains ambiguous. The CDR3 has 13 residues. V dropped 5 bases and J dropped 1 base, with 8 bases sitting between them. Looked up from germline, CDR1 is ENHRY and CDR2 is SYGVKD. The CDR3 reads CAISPNRNTEAFF. Here the CDR3 DNA reads TGTGCCATCAGTCCTAACAGGAACACTGAAGCTTTCTTT.

This chain joins TRBV7-8 and TRBJ1-2, with TRBD1 identical over 7 bases. The CDR3 extends over 15 amino acids. Looked up from germline, CDR1 is SGHVS and CDR2 is FQNEAQ. V was clipped by 3 bases and J by 4 bases; unmatched bases: 8. The CDR3: CASSFDRAGGYGYTF. The CDR3 DNA follows: TGTGCCAGCAGCTTCGACAGGGCTGGGGGCTATGGCTACACCTTC.

This sequence joins TRBV7-9 and TRBJ1-1; D may be TRBD1 (6 bases). CDR3 length: 16 residues. Germline V gene sequence: CDR1 SEHNR, CDR2 FQNEAQ (reference sequence). V lost 5 bases, J lost 0 bases, and 16 bases lay in between. The CDR3 reads CASSAMAGAMNTEAFF. CDR3 DNA: TGTGCCAGCAGCGCAATGGCAGGGGCCATGAACACTGAAGCTTTCTTT.

This chain joins TRBV16 and TRBJ1-4; TRBD1 matches at 10 bases. Trimming cost V 4 bases and J 3 bases; bases outside gene matches: 5. The CDR3 contains 16 residues. Germline CDR1 KGHSY, CDR2 FQNENV. The CDR3 reads CASSPRTGGANEKLFF. Here the CDR3 DNA reads TGTGCCAGCAGCCCCCGGACAGGGGGGGCTAATGAAAAACTGTTTTTT. The entire variable domain, with the rest obtained from reference TRBV16 and TRBJ1-4, is as follows: GEEVAQTPKHLVRGEGQKAKLYCAPIKGHSYVFWYQQVLKNEFKFLISFQNENVFDETGMPKERFSAKCLPNSPCSLEIQATKLEDSAVYFCASSPRTGGANEKLFFGSGTQLSVL.

As to this clone: One junction end disagrees with the germline gene, perhaps due to a read error. The J gene is TRBJ2-7, the V gene TRBV29-1; 9 bases align to TRBD2. The CDR3 is 14 amino acids. Per germline, CDR1 SQVTM and CDR2 ANQGSEA. In nucleotides, the CDR3 is TGCAGCGTTGACGCGGGAGGGACCTCCAACGAGCAGTACTTC. Protein: CSVDAGGTSNEQYF.

Worth noting for this clone: Additional DNA sequences in this sample encode the identical CDR3. V is TRBV4-1 and J is TRBJ2-7, with TRBD1 identical over 8 bases. V was clipped by 1 base and J by 5 bases; unmatched bases: 4. Per germline, CDR1 MGHRA and CDR2 YSYEKL. This CDR3 has 14 amino acids. CDR3 sequence: CASSQVQGANEQYF. In DNA, the CDR3 is TGCGCCAGCAGCCAAGTCCAGGGGGCCAACGAGCAGTACTTC.

This clone was seen only once. The CDR3 DNA reads TGTGCCAGCAGTGCCGCGGACAGCTATGAAAAACTGTTTTTT. Amino acids: CASSAADSYEKLFF. The chain employs TRBV6-2 or TRBV6-3 and TRBJ1-4; weak D call: TRBD1 (6 bases). The CDR3 has 14 amino acids. The germline CDR1 and CDR2 sequences are MNHEY and SVGEGT. V was pared by 5 bases and J by 6 bases, with 13 bases between.

The V gene is TRBV12-3 or TRBV12-4, the J gene TRBJ2-7, with TRBD1 matching over 8 bases. The CDR3 has 13 residues. V dropped 5 bases and J dropped 3; count of bases not matched to a gene: 3. The chain's CDR3 is CASSAGTGYEQYF. CDR3 coding DNA: TGTGCCAGCAGTGCCGGGACAGGCTACGAGCAGTACTTC.

The rearrangement joins TRBV4-3 to TRBJ1-2, with D uncertain. The CDR3 extends over 16 amino acids. The V gene's germline CDR1 is LGHNA and CDR2 YSLEER. V dropped 0 bases and J dropped 6 bases, with 17 bases sitting between them. The chain's CDR3 is CASSQDFPAGKDGYTF. The DNA for the CDR3 is TGCGCCAGCAGCCAAGATTTCCCCGCCGGGAAGGATGGCTACACCTTC.

The CDR3: CASSQTGGRYEQYF. Here the CDR3 DNA reads TGTGCCAGCAGCCAGACAGGGGGCAGGTACGAGCAGTACTTC. The genes are TRBV6-5 and TRBJ2-7; 10 nucleotides agree with TRBD1. Losses at the gene ends were 6 bases for V and 4 bases for J; bases not matched to a gene: 6. Germline V CDR1 and CDR2: MNHEY, SVGAGI. This CDR3 has 14 amino acids.

The gene calls are TRBV7-9 and TRBJ1-2; 8 bases map to TRBD1. The CDR3 is made up of 17 amino acids. Germline V lookup: CDR1 SEHNR, CDR2 FQNEAQ (reference sequence). Trimming removed 5 bases from V and 4 bases from J; junction bases left unmatched: 15. CDR3 sequence reads: CASSPSWAGGGFYGYTF. The CDR3 bases are TGTGCCAGCAGCCCCTCATGGGCAGGGGGCGGTTTCTATGGCTACACCTTC.

V gene TRBV18 combines with J gene TRBJ2-2, with a possible D match to TRBD1 (5 bases). This CDR3 is 15 amino acids long. Germline values: CDR1 KGHSH, CDR2 LQKENI. The germline V and J ends were trimmed by 0 bases and 5 bases, with 10 bases remaining between them. The CDR3 sequence: CASSPPGKGTGELFF. The CDR3 region has the DNA TGTGCCAGCTCACCACCGGGAAAGGGGACCGGGGAGCTGTTTTTT.

The genes are TRBV19 and TRBJ2-2; TRBD1 matches 10 bases. J was trimmed by 4 bases and V by 7 bases; bases with no gene match: 9. The CDR3 runs 16 residues. CDR1 LNHDA and CDR2 SQIVND come from the germline V gene (reference sequence). CDR3 nucleotides: TGTGCCAGTATTACCGGGACAGGGGACGTCACCGGGGAGCTGTTTTTT. It translates to CASITGTGDVTGELFF.

This chain's CDR3 is CASTRTGKAEAFF. The CDR3 nucleotides are TGTGCCAGCACAAGGACAGGGAAAGCTGAAGCTTTCTTT. This chain joins TRBV27 and TRBJ1-1, with TRBD1 identical over 8 bases. The CDR3 spans 13 residues. The V gene's germline CDR1 is MNHEY and CDR2 SMNVEV (reference sequence). V gave up 7 bases and J gave up 6 bases; unmatched junction bases: 7.

This clone is a singleton in its sample. J is TRBJ1-1 and V is TRBV2, with TRBD1 matching over 10 bases. Losses at the gene ends were 5 bases for V and 4 bases for J; bases not matched to a gene: 7. In germline, CDR1 is SNHLY, CDR2 FYNNEI. This CDR3 is 15 amino acids long. Here the CDR3 DNA reads TGTGCCAGCAGTTACTGGACAGGGGGTGGCACTGAAGCTTTCTTT. It yields the protein CASSYWTGGGTEAFF.

This sequence joins TRBV7-9 and TRBJ1-5, with 11 bases aligning to TRBD1. The CDR3 sequence is 18 residues long. The germline gives CDR1 SEHNR, CDR2 FQNEAQ (reference sequence). With V trimmed by 5 bases and J by 2 bases, 11 bases remained unmatched. The CDR3 spells CASSPGTGGRLGNQPQHF. CDR3 DNA sequence: TGTGCCAGCAGCCCTGGGACAGGGGGTCGTTTGGGCAATCAGCCCCAGCATTTT.

The V gene is TRBV28, the J gene TRBJ1-4; 10 nucleotides match TRBD1. After removal of 4 bases from V and 8 bases from J, the junction contained 7 bases not matched to a gene. The CDR3 length is 15 residues. Germline values: CDR1 MDHEN, CDR2 SYDVKM. CDR3 DNA sequence: TGTGCCAGCAGTTCCTCCGGGACAGGGGAGGAAAAACTGTTTTTT. Amino acid sequence: CASSSSGTGEEKLFF.

In this sample, this clone turned up once. Other DNA sequences within the sample encode an identical CDR3. The chain joins TRBV27 to TRBJ2-7; 9 positions match TRBD2. There are 13 residues in the CDR3. Germline values: CDR1 MNHEY, CDR2 SMNVEV (reference sequence). V shed 6 bases and J 1 base; nucleotides not matched to a gene: 1. In DNA form, the CDR3 reads TGTGCCAGCAGAACTAGCGGGTCCTACGAGCAGTACTTC. Residues: CASRTSGSYEQYF.

The CDR3 DNA reads as TGTGCCAGCAGTCAATTGTCCAGCTCTGGAAACACCATATATTTT. The encoded protein is CASSQLSSSGNTIYF. The chain is built from TRBV11-2 and TRBJ1-3; D gene uncertain. The CDR3 is 15 amino acids. V lost 6 bases to trimming and J lost 0 bases, with 12 bases between them. Germline lookup yields CDR1 SGHAT and CDR2 FQNNGV.

The chain links TRBV18 to TRBJ2-7; 9 bases fit TRBD1. The CDR3 is 13 residues long. J gave up 4 bases and V 7 bases, and 5 bases lay outside the gene matches. Germline V gene sequence: CDR1 KGHSH, CDR2 LQKENI. The CDR3: CASFPGQGYEQYF. The CDR3 DNA reads TGTGCCAGCTTCCCGGGACAGGGTTACGAGCAGTACTTC.

The chain links TRBV10-3 to TRBJ2-1, with 12 bases aligning to TRBD2. J gave up 9 bases and V 3 bases, and 6 bases lay outside the gene matches. The CDR3 extends over 15 amino acids. CDR1 and CDR2 from the germline V gene are ENHRY and SYGVKD. In nucleotides, the CDR3 is TGTGCCATCAGTGATTTACTAGCGGGGGGTGTTGAGCAGTTCTTC. Its protein is CAISDLLAGGVEQFF.

This clone was recorded a few times. This rearrangement joins TRBV28 to TRBJ2-7, with TRBD1 as a possible D gene (6 bases). In germline, CDR1 is MDHEN, CDR2 SYDVKM. This CDR3 is 12 amino acids long. V lost 6 bases and J 9 bases, leaving 15 bases between the germline ends. The CDR3 region is CASRNTGLRQYF. Here the CDR3 DNA reads TGTGCCAGCAGAAACACAGGGTTACGGCAGTACTTC.